Below are 25 T cell receptor beta chains sequenced from a single sample in a study of Ad26.COV2.S vaccination and SARS-CoV-2 variants (TCRdb year 2021). Libraries were made using the immunoSEQ multiplex PCR assay. TCRdb obtained this table from immuneACCESS and retained in-frame rearrangements with V and J assigned. These tables miss some clones; where compared with another copy, unresolved V genes account for less than half of the shortfall, and the remainder is unexplained. The sample table lists a few hundred thousand clones, 83% of them with a count of one. Almost 7.5% of the sample is in the top ten clones. What the treatment or condition label conveys for this sample: over 15 received Ad26.COV2.S at low or high dose, single or two shots; about five received placebo; per-sample allocation not given. For vaccine and placebo recipients, repertoires were sequenced using samples collected on day 63 after the first injection.

Here the sequenced sample was peripheral blood, taken in a trial of Ad26.COV2.S vaccine versus placebo. The receptors were sampled from a person aged 18 to 59 who received the Ad26.COV2.S COVID-19 vaccine or a placebo.

The sample holds one count of this clone. V gene TRBV6-6 combines with J gene TRBJ1-1; D is undetermined. Trimming took 2 bases from V and 8 from J, leaving 6 bases between them. CDR1 MNHNY and CDR2 SVGAGI come from the germline V gene (reference sequence). The CDR3 is made up of 11 amino acids. The CDR3 loop is CASSYRAEAFF. The CDR3 coding sequence is TGTGCCAGCAGTTACCGGGCCGAAGCTTTCTTT.

This sequence joins TRBV19 and TRBJ2-7; D is unclear. Deletions cut 8 bases from V and 3 bases from J, with 14 bases between. CDR1 is LNHDA and CDR2 is SQIVND in the germline V gene (reference sequence). The CDR3 is made up of 13 amino acids. CDR3 DNA: TGTGCCAGTGCCAAGGGAACCAACTACGAGCAGTACTTC. It yields the protein CASAKGTNYEQYF.

This clone occurred once. The V and J genes are TRBV5-1 and TRBJ1-1, with unresolved D. Germline V gene sequence: CDR1 SGHRS, CDR2 YFSETQ. This CDR3 region has 14 residues. V gave up 1 base and J gave up 2 bases, with 9 bases separating them. CDR3 loop: CASSLMSGNTEAFF. In nucleotides, the CDR3 is TGCGCCAGCAGCTTGATGTCTGGCAACACTGAAGCTTTCTTT.

The CDR3 here is CASSYSAGSSYNEQFF. CDR3 nucleotide sequence: TGTGCCAGCAGTTACTCCGCCGGGAGCTCCTACAATGAGCAGTTCTTC. This chain joins TRBV6-5 and TRBJ2-1; weak D call: TRBD2 (6 bases). Between the trimmed V and J ends, which lost 0 bases and 0 bases, there was a span of 9 bases. Germline V gives CDR1 MNHEY, CDR2 SVGAGI. The CDR3 contains 16 residues.

This chain joins TRBV9 and TRBJ2-3; TRBD1 agrees at 7 bases. V gave up 3 bases and J gave up 1 base; unmatched junction bases: 8. Germline V gene lookup returns CDR1 SGDLS and CDR2 YYNGEE. This CDR3 is 16 amino acids long. CDR3 protein: CASSATGSPRTDTQYF. CDR3 coding DNA: TGTGCCAGCAGCGCGACAGGGAGTCCCCGCACAGATACGCAGTATTTT.

The chain uses TRBV18 and TRBJ2-3; TRBD2 matches 13 bases. The trim removed 3 bases at V and 6 bases at J, leaving 15 bases unmatched. Per germline, CDR1 KGHSH and CDR2 LQKENI. The CDR3 loop spans 19 amino acids. The CDR3 DNA is TGTGCCAGCTCACCCCCCCCAGGACTAGCGGGAGATGGTTGGGATACGCAGTATTTT. Translation gives CASSPPPGLAGDGWDTQYF.

V is TRBV2 and J is TRBJ2-1; D is unresolved. V was cut by 4 bases and J by 9 bases, with 10 bases left in between. CDR1 and CDR2 from the germline V gene are SNHLY and FYNNEI. The CDR3 spans 12 residues. The CDR3 nucleotides are TGTGCCAGCAGTGCCCTCCCCGGTGAGCAGTTCTTC. Amino acids: CASSALPGEQFF.

The genes are TRBV27 and TRBJ2-7, with D possibly being TRBD1 (6 bases). Germline V gives CDR1 MNHEY, CDR2 SMNVEV (reference sequence). This CDR3 has 15 residues. Trimming removed 2 bases from V and 5 bases from J, with 16 bases in between. The CDR3 spells CASSLGGQGFNEQYF. DNA for the CDR3: TGTGCCAGCAGTTTAGGGGGCCAGGGGTTCAACGAGCAGTACTTC.

The chain carries TRBV5-1 and TRBJ2-6; TRBD2 agrees at 7 bases. Trimming cost V 6 bases and J 4 bases; bases outside gene matches: 4. Germline lookup yields CDR1 SGHRS and CDR2 YFSETQ. The CDR3 has 14 amino acids. The CDR3 DNA reads as TGCGCCAGCACGGGGACTACCGGGGCCAACGTCCTGACTTTC. Translation: CASTGTTGANVLTF.

The chain carries TRBV27 and TRBJ1-2, with 8 bases matching TRBD1. V shed 5 bases and J 2 bases; nucleotides not matched to a gene: 4. Germline loops: CDR1 MNHEY, CDR2 SMNVEV (reference sequence). The CDR3 contains 14 residues. CDR3 bases: TGTGCCAGCAGTAAGGCAGGGGGCAACTATGGCTACACCTTC. Its translation is CASSKAGGNYGYTF.

This clone has a single count. This sequence joins TRBV5-1 and TRBJ2-7, with D possibly matching TRBD1 (5 bases). Germline V gene sequence: CDR1 SGHRS, CDR2 YFSETQ. CDR3 length equals 12 residues. Trimming pared 2 bases from V and 7 bases from J, leaving 10 bases between. The CDR3 coding sequence is TGCGCCAGCAGCTTTGGGAAGGGGGAGCAGTACTTC. It encodes CASSFGKGEQYF.

The rearrangement joins TRBV3-1 (or the pseudogene TRBV3-2) to TRBJ1-1, with D perhaps TRBD1 (6 bases). Germline CDR1 is LGHDT and CDR2 is YNNKEL (reference sequence). The CDR3 has 13 residues. V lost 5 bases and J 6 bases, leaving 13 bases between the germline ends. Here the CDR3 reads CASSSLGGAEAFF. Here the CDR3 DNA reads TGTGCCAGCAGCAGCTTAGGGGGGGCTGAAGCTTTCTTT.

The chain is built from TRBV7-9 and TRBJ1-1; TRBD1 matches at 12 bases. This CDR3 is 15 amino acids long. The trim removed 5 bases at V and 6 bases at J, leaving 7 bases unmatched. Germline V gene sequence: CDR1 SEHNR, CDR2 FQNEAQ (reference sequence). DNA of the CDR3: TGTGCCAGCAGCCCGCGGGACAGGGGGCCCCCTGAAGCTTTCTTT. Translated: CASSPRDRGPPEAFF.

The chain recombines TRBV7-9 with TRBJ1-1, with D maybe TRBD1 (5 bases). V gave up 5 bases and J gave up 1 base, with 11 bases separating them. CDR3 length equals 14 residues. Germline loops: CDR1 SEHNR, CDR2 FQNEAQ (reference sequence). CDR3 nucleotides: TGTGCCAGCAGCCCAAGGGGAGGGAACACTGAAGCTTTCTTT. Its translation is CASSPRGGNTEAFF.

The V call is TRBV3-1 (or the pseudogene TRBV3-2), the J call TRBJ2-7; D may be TRBD2 (5 bases). Germline V lookup: CDR1 LGHDT, CDR2 YNNKEL (reference sequence). The CDR3 loop spans 12 amino acids. V gave up 3 bases and J gave up 6 bases, with 9 bases separating them. CDR3 sequence: CASSQERAEQYF. As DNA, the CDR3 is TGTGCCAGCAGCCAGGAGAGGGCCGAGCAGTACTTC.

The chain combines TRBV27 with TRBJ2-1; 8 nucleotides match TRBD2. Germline trimming cut 3 bases from V and 7 bases from J; bases unmatched to any gene: 8. The CDR3 totals 15 residues. Germline V gene data show CDR1 as MNHEY and CDR2 as SMNVEV (reference sequence). The chain's CDR3 is CASSLRGLGTNEQFF. CDR3 nucleotide sequence: TGTGCCAGCAGTTTGCGGGGACTAGGTACGAATGAGCAGTTCTTC.

This clone was counted between two and nine times. The J gene is TRBJ1-5, the V gene TRBV5-6, with 7 bases fitting TRBD1. The J segment lost 2 bases and the V segment lost 7 bases, leaving 12 bases of the junction unmatched. The CDR3 spans 16 residues. The germline V gene encodes CDR1 SGHDT and CDR2 YYEEEE. The CDR3 DNA sequence: TGTGCCAGCGGGTTAATGGGACAGAAGGGCAATCAGCCCCAGCATTTT. This sequence encodes CASGLMGQKGNQPQHF.

The chain joins TRBV19 to TRBJ2-7, with 13 bases that match TRBD2. The CDR3 covers 15 residues. CDR1 is LNHDA and CDR2 is SQIVND in the germline V gene (reference sequence). The junction had 8 bases not matched to a gene; V was cut back by 6 bases and J by 6 bases. CDR3 region: CASRALGLAGTEQYF. CDR3 coding DNA: TGTGCCAGTAGGGCCCTGGGACTAGCGGGGACCGAGCAGTACTTC.

The rearrangement joins TRBV5-1 to TRBJ2-3; unclear D gene. Per the germline V gene, CDR1 is SGHRS and CDR2 is YFSETQ. CDR3 length: 16 amino acids. The ends were cut back, 3 bases at V and 2 bases at J, with 16 bases in the middle. The CDR3 loop is CASSSLAIANTDTQYF. The CDR3, as DNA: TGCGCCAGCAGCTCCCTGGCCATTGCAAACACAGATACGCAGTATTTT.

This rearrangement joins TRBV19 to TRBJ1-6, with D perhaps TRBD1 (5 bases). The CDR3 contains 14 residues. Trimming shortened V by 7 bases and J by 0 bases, and 7 bases separated the two germline ends. Germline loops: CDR1 LNHDA, CDR2 SQIVND (reference sequence). DNA of the CDR3: TGTGCCAGTAAGGGGAGCTCCTATAATTCACCCCTCCACTTT. Amino acids: CASKGSSYNSPLHF.

V and J are TRBV5-1 and TRBJ1-1, with D hard to call. The V end lost 4 bases, the J end lost 5 bases, and 15 bases lay between the germline ends. Germline assignment: CDR1 SGHRS and CDR2 YFSETQ. The CDR3 is 14 amino acids. The CDR3 region has the DNA TGCGCCAGCAGCCCCCGGGTCCAAGGGACTGAAGCTTTCTTT. It codes for CASSPRVQGTEAFF. Together with reference TRBV5-1 and TRBJ1-1, the CDR3 gives the full variable domain: KAGVTQTPRYLIKTRGQQVTLSCSPISGHRSVSWYQQTPGQGLQFLFEYFSETQRNKGNFPGRFSGRQFSNSRSEMNVSTLELGDSALYLCASSPRVQGTEAFFGQGTRLTVV.

The chain is built from TRBV7-3 and TRBJ2-1; unclear D gene. Germline CDR1 and CDR2: SGHTA and FQGTGA. The CDR3 runs 14 residues. Trimming left V 5 bases short and J 6 bases short, with 14 bases between. CDR3 region: CASSPFRRSNEQFF. DNA of the CDR3: TGTGCCAGCAGCCCATTCCGGCGATCCAATGAGCAGTTCTTC. The full variable domain, rest sourced from reference TRBV7-3 and TRBJ2-1, is GAGVSQTPSNKVTEKGKYVELRCDPISGHTALYWYRQSLGQGPEFLIYFQGTGAADDSGLPNDRFFAVRPEGSVSTLKIQRTERGDSAVYLCASSPFRRSNEQFFGPGTRLTVL.

The CDR3 sequence: CASSVAHLNQPQHF. CDR3 in DNA: TGCGCCAGCAGTGTCGCTCACCTTAATCAGCCCCAGCATTTT. The chain uses TRBV10-2 and TRBJ1-5; no clear D gene. V lost 4 bases to trimming and J lost 4 bases, with 11 bases between them. The CDR3 extends over 14 amino acids. The germline V gene encodes CDR1 WSHSY and CDR2 SAAADI.

The chain links TRBV29-1 to TRBJ1-1; D call uncertain. V lost 4 bases, J lost 0 bases, and 9 bases lay in between. CDR3 length equals 13 residues. CDR1 is SQVTM, CDR2 ANQGSEA, per germline. The CDR3 spells CSVVSGLNTEAFF. The CDR3, as DNA: TGCAGCGTTGTTTCGGGGTTGAACACTGAAGCTTTCTTT.

This chain links TRBV15 with TRBJ2-1, with TRBD1 matching 9 bases. J gave up 1 base and V 1 base, and 2 bases lay outside the gene matches. The CDR3 contains 16 residues. The V gene's germline CDR1 is LNHNV and CDR2 YYDKDF (reference sequence). The CDR3 loop is CATSRVTGGSYNEQFF. The DNA of the CDR3 is TGTGCCACCAGCAGAGTGACAGGGGGGTCCTACAATGAGCAGTTCTTC.